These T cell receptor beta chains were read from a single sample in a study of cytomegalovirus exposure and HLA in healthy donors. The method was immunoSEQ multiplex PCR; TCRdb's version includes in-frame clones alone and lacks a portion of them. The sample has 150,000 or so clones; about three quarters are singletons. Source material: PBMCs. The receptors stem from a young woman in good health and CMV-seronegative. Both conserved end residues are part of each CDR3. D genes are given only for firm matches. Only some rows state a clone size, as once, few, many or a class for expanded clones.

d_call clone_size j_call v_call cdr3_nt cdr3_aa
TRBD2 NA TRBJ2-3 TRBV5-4 TGTGCCAGCAGCCACCGGGAACTAGCGGACACAGATACGCAGTATTTT CASSHRELADTDTQYF
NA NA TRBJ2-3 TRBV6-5 TGTGCCAGCGGCAGATGGGCTACAGATACGCAGTATTTT CASGRWATDTQYF
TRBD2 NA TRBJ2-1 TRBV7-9 TGTGCCAGCACCCTAAGGGGCGGGGGGCCCCCTCTATACAATGAGCAGTTCTTC CASTLRGGGPPLYNEQFF
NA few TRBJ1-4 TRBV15 TGTGCCACCAGCAGAGAGACGGAGGGAGAAAAACTGTTTTTT CATSRETEGEKLFF
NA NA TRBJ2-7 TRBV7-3 TGTGCCAGCAGCCCCTACGGCCGGCCGGGGTACGAGCAGTACTTC CASSPYGRPGYEQYF
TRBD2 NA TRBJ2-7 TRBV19 TGTGCCAGTAGTCCGGGAGGGAGTGTGTACGAGCAGTACTTC CASSPGGSVYEQYF
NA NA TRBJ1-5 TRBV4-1 TGCGCCAGCAGCCAGGAAGGAGTACAGCCCCAGCATTTT CASSQEGVQPQHF
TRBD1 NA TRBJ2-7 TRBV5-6 TGTGCCAGCAGCTTGTTCAAGGGACAGGGAGCCTACGAGCAGTACTTC CASSLFKGQGAYEQYF
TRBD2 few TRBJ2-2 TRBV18 TGTGCCAGCTCTCCCCCGGGACTAGCGGGGTCGAACACCGGGGAGCTGTTTTTT CASSPPGLAGSNTGELFF
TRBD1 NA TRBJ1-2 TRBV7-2 TGTGCCAGCAGCTTAGCAGGGGGCTGGGTGGGCTACACCTTC CASSLAGGWVGYTF
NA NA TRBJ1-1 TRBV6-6 TGTGCCAGCAGTTACGAGGGCTCTCGAGCTTTCTTT CASSYEGSRAFF
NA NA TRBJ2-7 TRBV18 TGTGCCAGCTCACCCCCCGGCAGGGAAGAGCAGTACTTC CASSPPGREEQYF
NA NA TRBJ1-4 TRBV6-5 TGTGCCAGCAGACAGAGAACAACTAATGAAAAACTGTTTTTT CASRQRTTNEKLFF
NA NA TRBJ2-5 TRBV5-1 TGCGCCAGCAGCTGGCTCCCTCAAGAGACCCAGTACTTC CASSWLPQETQYF
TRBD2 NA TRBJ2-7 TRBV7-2 TGTGCCAGCAGCTCACTAGCGGGGGTCGGCGAGCAGTACTTC CASSSLAGVGEQYF
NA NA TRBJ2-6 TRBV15 TGTGCCACCAGCAGAGGGGCATCGTCTGGGGCCAACGTCCTGACTTTC CATSRGASSGANVLTF
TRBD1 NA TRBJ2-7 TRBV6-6 TGTGCCAGTTCTCTCAGGGGGAATTCCTACGAGCAGTACTTC CASSLRGNSYEQYF
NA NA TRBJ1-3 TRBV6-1 TGTGCCAGCGAAGTGGAGGTGTTCTCTGGAAACACCATATATTTT CASEVEVFSGNTIYF
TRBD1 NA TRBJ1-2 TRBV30 TGTGCCTGGACCCCCCGGGACAGGGGAAATGGTCGCTACACCTTC CAWTPRDRGNGRYTF
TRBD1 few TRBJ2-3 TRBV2 TGTGCCAGCAGGGACAGGGTAATGACAGATACGCAGTATTTT CASRDRVMTDTQYF
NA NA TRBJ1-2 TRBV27 TGTGCCAGCACCCCGGGGGGGCCCAGTCCATATGGCTACACCTTC CASTPGGPSPYGYTF
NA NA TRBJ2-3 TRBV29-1 TGCAGCGTTGACCTCCAAACTGATTCCAATACGCAGTATTTT CSVDLQTDSNTQYF
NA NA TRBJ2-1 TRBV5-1 TGCGCCAGCAGCTCGACAGACAATGAGCAGTTCTTC CASSSTDNEQFF
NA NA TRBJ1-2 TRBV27 TGTGCCAGCAGTCTAGACAGGAATAGGTATGGCTACACCTTC CASSLDRNRYGYTF
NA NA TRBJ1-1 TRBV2 TGTGCCAGCGCCAAGGGATGGGGGCGGCTAGGAGTGGACACTGAAGCTTTCTTT CASAKGWGRLGVDTEAFF
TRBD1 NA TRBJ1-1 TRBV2 TGTGCCAGCGGGTTTGCTCCGGGACAGGGGTCCGAAGCTTTCTTT CASGFAPGQGSEAFF